Listed below are T cell receptor beta chains from one sample, sequenced in a study of Graves' ophthalmopathy and Graves' hyperthyroidism. One entry per CDR3 protein, called by TCRdb with MiXCR from the multiplex PCR reads. The sample comprises 740,000 or so distinct CDR3 sequences, around 40% of which are singletons, and 40% to 55% rests with the top ten. The specimen sequenced was peripheral blood. These TCRs come from an adult man with Graves' ophthalmopathy. Each CDR3 is given with its conserved first and last residue. Fields, in order: clone size, V gene, J gene, D gene, CDR3 protein, CDR3 DNA. The D gene is left open where the match is weak. Expanded clones are given a class, and other clones once, few, many or no size at all.

many	TRBV19	TRBJ1-1	TRBD1	CASTPTGMNTEAFF	TGTGCCAGTACCCCGACAGGGATGAACACTGAAGCTTTCTTT
once	TRBV29-1	TRBJ2-7	TRBD1	CSVVGTGSTEQYF	TGCAGCGTTGTAGGGACAGGGTCTACCGAGCAGTACTTC
many	TRBV7-9	TRBJ1-3	NA	CASTRGAGNTIYF	TGTGCCAGCACCCGGGGTGCGGGAAACACCATATATTTT
few	TRBV10-3	TRBJ1-1	NA	CAIRETENTEAFF	TGTGCCATCAGAGAGACAGAGAACACTGAAGCTTTCTTT
NA	TRBV2	TRBJ2-2	TRBD2	CASSEFSGRAGELFF	TGTGCCAGCAGTGAATTTAGCGGGAGGGCCGGGGAGCTGTTTTTT
NA	TRBV7-9	TRBJ1-1	TRBD1	CASSRTGGGTEAFF	TGTGCCAGCAGCAGGACAGGGGGCGGGACTGAAGCTTTCTTT
few	TRBV5-6	TRBJ1-3	NA	CASSFYGDHNSGNTIYF	TGTGCCAGCAGCTTTTACGGGGATCACAACTCTGGAAACACCATATATTTT
many	TRBV11-2	TRBJ1-1	NA	CASSPPNTEAFF	TGTGCCAGCAGCCCCCCCAACACTGAAGCTTTCTTT
NA	TRBV2	TRBJ1-2	NA	CASRANGDYGYTF	TGTGCCAGCAGGGCGAACGGGGACTATGGCTACACCTTC
NA	TRBV29-1	TRBJ1-4	TRBD1	CSSLDRGSTNEKLFF	TGCAGCAGTTTGGACAGGGGATCAACTAATGAAAAACTGTTTTTT
NA	TRBV25-1	TRBJ2-5	TRBD1	CASTPTGWGETQYF	TGTGCCAGCACCCCGACAGGGTGGGGAGAGACCCAGTACTTC
many	TRBV7-8	TRBJ1-2	NA	CASSLARQAPSYGYTF	TGTGCCAGCAGCTTAGCAAGACAGGCCCCTTCCTATGGCTACACCTTC
NA	TRBV13	TRBJ2-3	TRBD2	CASSLGSLAGDTDTQYF	TGTGCCAGCAGCTTAGGGTCACTAGCGGGAGACACAGATACGCAGTATTTT
NA	TRBV2	TRBJ1-1	TRBD1	CASSDRQGGAEAFF	TGTGCCAGCAGTGATCGCCAGGGGGGAGCTGAAGCTTTCTTT
many	TRBV2	TRBJ1-2	NA	CARSGTLYGYTF	TGTGCCAGATCCGGGACTCTCTATGGCTACACCTTC
NA	TRBV12-3/TRBV12-4	TRBJ2-2	NA	CASSSSANTGELFF	TGTGCCAGCAGCAGCAGCGCGAACACCGGGGAGCTGTTTTTT
NA	TRBV7-9	TRBJ1-1	NA	CASSQDSSTEAFF	TGTGCCAGCAGCCAGGACAGCAGCACTGAAGCTTTCTTT
NA	TRBV10-1	TRBJ1-2	TRBD1	CASSESQGNYGYTF	TGCGCCAGCAGTGAGTCACAGGGGAACTATGGCTACACCTTC
once	TRBV11-2	TRBJ2-7	TRBD2	CASSPGLAGGTNEQYF	TGTGCCAGCAGCCCGGGACTAGCGGGGGGAACGAACGAGCAGTACTTC
few	TRBV19	TRBJ1-1	NA	CASYQGPGNTEAFF	TGTGCCAGCTATCAGGGTCCGGGGAACACTGAAGCTTTCTTT
many	TRBV19	TRBJ1-2	NA	CASSLRGGVNYGYTF	TGTGCCAGTAGTCTCCGAGGAGGCGTTAACTATGGCTACACCTTC
NA	TRBV7-9	TRBJ2-7	TRBD1	CASSHQTGPLEQYF	TGCGCCAGCAGCCACCAGACAGGGCCCCTCGAGCAGTACTTC
few	TRBV11-2	TRBJ2-2	NA	CASSPSIYMFGELFF	TGTGCCAGCAGCCCGTCCATCTACATGTTCGGGGAGCTGTTTTTT
few	TRBV20-1	TRBJ1-4	NA	CSARRLEKLFF	TGCAGTGCTCGCCGCCTCGAAAAACTGTTTTTT
NA	TRBV4-3	TRBJ1-1	NA	CVSSQGPSREAFF	TGCGTCAGCAGCCAAGGTCCGTCCCGTGAAGCTTTCTTT
NA	TRBV28	TRBJ2-7	NA	CASSLPGAAYEQYF	TGTGCCAGCAGTTTACCGGGAGCCGCCTACGAGCAGTACTTC
NA	TRBV6-6	TRBJ1-6	NA	CASSYLGHHNSPLHF	TGTGCCAGCAGTTACTTGGGGCACCATAATTCACCCCTCCACTTT
NA	TRBV15	TRBJ2-7	TRBD1	CATSKRTGDGEQYF	TGTGCCACCAGCAAAAGGACAGGGGACGGGGAGCAGTACTTC
NA	TRBV20-1	TRBJ1-2	NA	CSAVGIPRFYGYTF	TGCAGTGCTGTTGGGATCCCCCGATTCTATGGCTACACCTTC
many	TRBV11-2	TRBJ1-6	NA	CASTLGAGIPNSPLHF	TGTGCCAGCACCTTGGGGGCCGGAATCCCCAATTCACCCCTCCACTTT
many	TRBV9	TRBJ1-1	TRBD1	CASSADRGEAFF	TGTGCCAGCAGTGCCGACAGGGGTGAAGCTTTCTTT
NA	TRBV19	TRBJ1-2	NA	CASSAMGGNYGYTF	TGTGCCAGTAGCGCCATGGGAGGGAACTATGGCTACACCTTC
few	TRBV7-9	TRBJ1-4	NA	CASSLVPGTNEKLFF	TGTGCCAGCAGCTTAGTGCCAGGGACGAATGAAAAACTGTTTTTT
NA	TRBV12-3/TRBV12-4	TRBJ1-2	NA	CASSQQGRDLRGYTF	TGTGCCAGCAGCCAACAAGGACGGGACCTTCGGGGCTACACCTTC
NA	TRBV10-3	TRBJ1-2	TRBD1	CASGTGGYGYTF	TGTGCCAGCGGAACAGGGGGCTATGGCTACACCTTC
few	TRBV10-3	TRBJ1-2	NA	CASRANNYGYTF	TGTGCCAGCAGGGCAAACAACTATGGCTACACCTTC
many	TRBV9	TRBJ1-6	TRBD1	CASSGDSANSPLHF	TGTGCCAGCAGCGGGGACAGCGCGAATTCACCCCTCCACTTT
NA	TRBV25-1	TRBJ2-2	NA	CASSLGRTPNTGELFF	TGTGCCAGCAGTTTAGGGCGGACGCCGAACACCGGGGAGCTGTTTTTT
NA	TRBV10-3	TRBJ1-4	NA	CAISIQDEKLFF	TGTGCCATCAGTATACAGGATGAAAAACTGTTTTTT
NA	TRBV5-4	TRBJ1-2	NA	CASSLGRDEDGYTF	TGTGCCAGCAGCTTGGGGAGGGACGAGGATGGCTACACCTTC
once	TRBV7-9	TRBJ1-3	NA	CASSQEMKSGYTIYF	TGTGCCAGCAGCCAAGAGATGAAGTCCGGATACACCATATATTTT
NA	TRBV5-1	TRBJ1-2	NA	CASSLDGQLGGYTF	TGCGCCAGCAGCTTGGACGGACAGCTGGGTGGCTACACCTTC
NA	TRBV7-2	TRBJ2-5	TRBD2	CASSIAGGTETQYF	TGTGCCAGCAGCATCGCGGGGGGGACGGAGACCCAGTACTTC
NA	TRBV20-1	TRBJ1-5	NA	CSARDRWGSNQPQHF	TGCAGTGCTAGAGATCGTTGGGGATCCAATCAGCCCCAGCATTTT
NA	TRBV10-3	TRBJ2-2	TRBD1	CAIREGGNTGELFF	TGTGCCATCAGGGAAGGGGGCAACACCGGGGAGCTGTTTTTT
few	TRBV19	TRBJ1-1	NA	CASSGSWFAEAFF	TGTGCCAGTAGTGGCAGCTGGTTTGCTGAAGCTTTCTTT
many	TRBV10-2	TRBJ2-7	NA	CASSEPGGSEQYF	TGCGCCAGCAGTGAGCCCGGGGGCAGCGAGCAGTACTTC
NA	TRBV11-1	TRBJ1-4	NA	CASSTPELQTNEKLFF	TGTGCCAGCAGCACCCCAGAACTCCAAACTAATGAAAAACTGTTTTTT
NA	TRBV9	TRBJ1-1	NA	CASSVFGNTEAFF	TGTGCCAGCAGCGTATTTGGGAACACTGAAGCTTTCTTT
many	TRBV10-3	TRBJ1-2	TRBD1	CAIRNDRGGNYGYTF	TGTGCCATCAGAAACGACAGGGGGGGTAACTATGGCTACACCTTC
many	TRBV15	TRBJ2-5	TRBD1	CATSGQKDRGLETQYF	TGTGCCACCAGCGGCCAAAAGGACAGGGGTTTGGAGACCCAGTACTTC
NA	TRBV9	TRBJ2-7	NA	CASSPLRTGAIEQYF	TGTGCCAGCAGTCCGCTGAGGACCGGTGCCATAGAGCAGTACTTC
many	TRBV2	TRBJ2-5	NA	CASSEVGQPWETQYF	TGTGCCAGCAGTGAAGTTGGCCAGCCTTGGGAGACCCAGTACTTC
NA	TRBV20-1	TRBJ1-5	NA	CSAPGPINQPQHF	TGCAGTGCCCCGGGACCGATCAATCAGCCCCAGCATTTT
many	TRBV10-3	TRBJ1-1	NA	CATKGGQNLLGTEAFF	TGTGCCACCAAGGGGGGGCAGAATCTCCTGGGCACTGAAGCTTTCTTT
many	TRBV12-3/TRBV12-4	TRBJ1-6	NA	CASSPLGGRSPLHF	TGTGCCAGCAGTCCCCTCGGGGGGCGTTCACCCCTCCACTTT
many	TRBV15	TRBJ1-6	NA	CATSRAEGWSSPLHF	TGTGCCACCAGCAGAGCCGAGGGTTGGAGTTCACCCCTCCACTTT